Below, 20 T cell receptor beta chains from the same sample are listed, as sequenced in a study of metastatic and nonmetastatic thyroid tumors. TCRdb reprocessed the PCR reads using MiXCR. The table shows 32,000 or so clones, with over 15% occurring only once. All patients were untreated before thyroid surgery. Sequencing was done on a sample of blood. The origin of the receptors is a male donor with papillary thyroid cancer or a benign thyroid nodule (not recorded which). Some clones in this sample may be carry-over from other donors' samples.

CDR3 DNA: TGTGCCAGCAGTCCGGGACAGAATAATTCACCCCTCCACTTT. It specifies CASSPGQNNSPLHF. This sequence joins TRBV28 and TRBJ1-6; 7 bases are shared with TRBD1. CDR3 length: 14 residues. With 5 bases clipped from V and 5 bases from J, the junction kept 3 bases outside the gene matches. Per germline, CDR1 MDHEN and CDR2 SYDVKM.

This clone was observed many times. CDR3 DNA sequence: TGCGCCAGCAGTGAGGGGGACAGGAGGGGCACTGAAGCTTTCTTT. Its protein product is CASSEGDRRGTEAFF. The rearrangement joins TRBV10-1 to TRBJ1-1; TRBD1 matches at 8 bases. CDR1 is WNHNN, CDR2 SYGVQD, per germline (reference sequence). Trimming removed 2 bases from V and 4 bases from J; junction bases left unmatched: 6. The CDR3 length is 15 residues.

This clone is termed medium-sized. The chain links TRBV6-1 to TRBJ1-6; 7 bases line up with TRBD1. The CDR3 consists of 15 residues. V lost 5 bases, J lost 5 bases, and 6 bases stayed unmatched. The germline gives CDR1 MNHNS, CDR2 SASEGT. The CDR3 spells CASSPDRVDNSPLHF. Here the CDR3 DNA reads TGTGCCAGCAGTCCCGACAGGGTTGATAATTCACCCCTCCACTTT.

This sequence joins TRBV9 and TRBJ1-5, with a tentative D call TRBD1 (5 bases). V lost 0 bases and J 1 base, leaving 5 bases between the germline ends. Germline assignment: CDR1 SGDLS and CDR2 YYNGEE. This CDR3 has 14 amino acids. CDR3: CASSVGGSNQPQHF. In DNA, the CDR3 is TGTGCCAGCAGCGTAGGGGGGAGCAATCAGCCCCAGCATTTT.

In this sample, this clone turned up many times. The gene calls are TRBV9 and TRBJ1-1; D is ambiguous. With 6 bases removed from V and 1 base from J, the gap between germline ends came to 10 bases. The CDR3 totals 13 residues. Germline loops: CDR1 SGDLS, CDR2 YYNGEE. The CDR3 nucleotides are TGTGCCAGCACCCGAACAGAGAACACTGAAGCTTTCTTT. This translates into CASTRTENTEAFF.

This clone was observed at least ten times. A junction end diverges from the germline sequence, so it may reflect a read error. The rearrangement joins TRBV29-1 to TRBJ2-6, with D unclear. Germline CDR1 SQVTM, CDR2 ANQGSEA. The CDR3 spans 15 residues. This CDR3 reads CSVARTGSRANVLTF. The CDR3, as DNA: TGCAGCGTTGCGCGGACCGGCTCTAGGGCCAACGTCCTGACTTTC.

A few counts support this clone. This chain connects TRBV6-5 to TRBJ2-1; 9 bases are shared with TRBD2. V gave up 4 bases and J gave up 7 bases; unmatched junction bases: 11. The CDR3 has 16 residues. Germline CDR1 and CDR2: MNHEY and SVGAGI. For the CDR3, the DNA is TGTGCCAGCAGTTCCCTAGCGGGAATCAGTACGAATGAGCAGTTCTTC. Encoded protein: CASSSLAGISTNEQFF.

This clone has a count of ten or more. The chain links TRBV6-1 to TRBJ2-3, with TRBD2 matching 10 bases. The CDR3 sequence is 14 residues long. Germline V gene lookup returns CDR1 MNHNS and CDR2 SASEGT. V was pared by 8 bases and J by 0 bases, with 2 bases of the junction left unmatched. CDR3 bases: TGTGCCAGCCGGACTAGCGGTAGCACAGATACGCAGTATTTT. Encoded protein: CASRTSGSTDTQYF.

This clone has a count of ten or more. The chain combines TRBV2 with TRBJ2-3; perhaps D is TRBD1 or TRBD2 (5 bases each). CDR3 size: 14 residues. V was shortened by 3 bases and J by 1 base, with 8 bases between the two germline ends. Germline lookup yields CDR1 SNHLY and CDR2 FYNNEI. As DNA, the CDR3 is TGTGCCAGCAGTGAGGGGGTGGGCACAGATACGCAGTATTTT. This translates into CASSEGVGTDTQYF. Drawing the rest from reference TRBV2 and TRBJ2-3, the complete variable domain is EPEVTQTPSHQVTQMGQEVILRCVPISNHLYFYWYRQILGQKVEFLVSFYNNEISEKSEIFDDQFSVERPDGSNFTLKIRSTKLEDSAMYFCASSEGVGTDTQYFGPGTRLTVL.

The sample holds many counts of this clone. V gene TRBV2 combines with J gene TRBJ2-4, with TRBD1 matching 7 bases. The CDR3 length is 13 residues. Germline loops: CDR1 SNHLY, CDR2 FYNNEI. The V and J ends lost 6 bases and 5 bases, in that order; junction bases with no gene match: 4. Written as DNA, the CDR3 is TGTGCCAGCAGCAGACAGGGAGAAAACATTCAGTACTTC. This sequence encodes CASSRQGENIQYF.

The sample holds many counts of this clone. The chain combines TRBV4-3 with TRBJ2-1; D gene uncertain. The length of the CDR3 is 13 residues. V lost 0 bases, J lost 7 bases, and 7 bases lay in between. CDR1 is LGHNA and CDR2 is YSLEER in the germline V gene. The CDR3 spells CASSQDLENEQFF. CDR3 in DNA: TGCGCCAGCAGCCAAGATCTAGAAAATGAGCAGTTCTTC.

This clone was picked up one time. The V call is TRBV7-2, the J call TRBJ2-5; D gene unclear. CDR1 and CDR2 from the germline V gene are SGHTA and FQGNSA. The CDR3 has 17 residues. Between the trimmed V and J ends, which lost 0 bases and 5 bases, there was a span of 19 bases. The CDR3 loop reads CASSLAFVRALGETQYF. CDR3 coding DNA: TGTGCCAGCAGCTTAGCCTTTGTTAGGGCGCTCGGGGAGACCCAGTACTTC. The whole variable domain, remainder taken from reference TRBV7-2 and TRBJ2-5, is GAGVSQSPSNKVTEKGKDVELRCDPISGHTALYWYRQSLGQGLEFLIYFQGNSAPDKSGLPSDRFSAERTGGSVSTLTIQRTQQEDSAVYLCASSLAFVRALGETQYFGPGTRLLVL.

J is TRBJ2-5 and V is TRBV6-2 or TRBV6-3; 8 positions match TRBD2. Germline CDR1 reads MNHEY; CDR2 reads SVGEGT. Unmatched junction bases numbered 11, after V lost 2 bases and J lost 6 bases. The CDR3 is made up of 16 amino acids. CDR3 loop: CASSYAASGRKQTQYF. In DNA form, the CDR3 reads TGTGCCAGCAGTTACGCGGCTAGCGGGCGCAAACAGACCCAGTACTTC.

Notes on this clone: The junction and the germline gene differ at one end; a read error may be behind it. The V and J genes are TRBV30 and TRBJ2-2, with D uncertain. This CDR3 is 12 amino acids long. Germline-derived CDR1 and CDR2 are GTSNPN and SVGIG (reference sequence). The CDR3 DNA reads TGTGCCTGGAGACCCTTTACCGCGGAGCTTTTTTTT. This codes for CAWRPFTAELFF.

This clone was picked up many times. The chain's CDR3 is CSARVRGQGTGELFF. The CDR3 nucleotides read TGCAGTGCTAGAGTCAGGGGGCAAGGCACCGGGGAGCTGTTTTTT. This chain links TRBV20-1 with TRBJ2-2; TRBD1 matches at 8 bases. With V trimmed by 1 base and J by 4 bases, 5 bases remained unmatched. Germline V gives CDR1 DFQATT, CDR2 SNEGSKA (reference sequence). The CDR3 runs to 15 residues.

The chain couples TRBV11-3 to TRBJ2-7; 12 nucleotides line up with TRBD2. Germline V gene lookup returns CDR1 SGHNT and CDR2 YENEEA. V shed 4 bases, J shed 7 bases, and the junction held 2 bases outside the gene matches. This CDR3 is 13 amino acids long. The CDR3, as DNA: TGTGCCAGCAGCTCGGGGACTAGCGGGGAGCAGTACTTC. Its protein product is CASSSGTSGEQYF.

The V gene is TRBV28, the J gene TRBJ1-2; D may be TRBD1 (6 bases). Between the trimmed V and J ends, which lost 10 bases and 6 bases, there was a span of 21 bases. Per the germline V gene, CDR1 is MDHEN and CDR2 is SYDVKM. This CDR3 is 14 amino acids long. The CDR3 is CATPSPAGADGYTF. The CDR3 nucleotides are TGTGCCACCCCCTCTCCCGCAGGGGCGGATGGCTACACCTTC.

This clone was seen only once. V is TRBV19 and J is TRBJ2-6; TRBD2 might be the D (5 bases). From germline, CDR1 is LNHDA and CDR2 SQIVND (reference sequence). The CDR3 spans 16 residues. V lost 6 bases to trimming and J lost 7 bases, with 19 bases between them. Written as DNA, the CDR3 is TGTGCCAGTAGCTTGACTGGACTCAGCAGTGCCAACGTCCTGACTTTC. Encoded protein: CASSLTGLSSANVLTF.

This clone was counted many times. A clone one base away is much larger, so this may be a read error. Within the sample, other DNA sequences also encode this same CDR3. V usage is TRBV12-3 or TRBV12-4 and J usage is TRBJ2-7; D ambiguous. The CDR3 totals 15 residues. V was trimmed by 0 bases and J by 4 bases, leaving 13 bases between them. The CDR3 nucleotides are TGTGCCAGCAGTTTAGCACACTTCTCCTCGTACGAGCAGTACTTC. This encodes CASSLAHFSSYEQYF.

In its sample, this clone was seen many times. The rearrangement joins TRBV20-1 to TRBJ1-2, with D perhaps matching TRBD1 (5 bases). CDR3 size: 13 residues. Germline CDR1 reads DFQATT; CDR2 reads SNEGSKA (reference sequence). V lost 8 bases to trimming and J lost 2 bases, with 15 bases between them. CDR3 coding DNA: TGCAGTCCACTCGGCGGGGGAAACTATGGCTACACCTTC. Amino acids: CSPLGGGNYGYTF.